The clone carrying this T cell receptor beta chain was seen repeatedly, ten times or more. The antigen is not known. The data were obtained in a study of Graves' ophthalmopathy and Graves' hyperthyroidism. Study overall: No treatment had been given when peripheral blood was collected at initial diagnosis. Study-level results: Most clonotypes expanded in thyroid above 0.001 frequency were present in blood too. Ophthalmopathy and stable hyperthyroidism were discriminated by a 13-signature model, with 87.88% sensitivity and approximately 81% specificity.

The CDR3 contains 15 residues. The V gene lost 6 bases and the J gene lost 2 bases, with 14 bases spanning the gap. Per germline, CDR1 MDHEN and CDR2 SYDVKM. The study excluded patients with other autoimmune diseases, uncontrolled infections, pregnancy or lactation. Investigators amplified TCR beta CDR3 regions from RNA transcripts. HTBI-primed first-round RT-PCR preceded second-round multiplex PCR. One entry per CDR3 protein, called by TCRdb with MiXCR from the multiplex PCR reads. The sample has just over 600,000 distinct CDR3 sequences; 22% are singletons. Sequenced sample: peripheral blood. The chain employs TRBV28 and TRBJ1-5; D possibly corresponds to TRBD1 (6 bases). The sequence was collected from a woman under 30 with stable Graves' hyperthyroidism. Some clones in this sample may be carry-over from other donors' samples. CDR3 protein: CASRLEGGGNQPQHF. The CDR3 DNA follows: TGTGCCAGCAGGCTAGAGGGGGGTGGCAATCAGCCCCAGCATTTT.